The next 17 T cell receptor beta chains were all read from a single sample in a study of blood T cells in healthy people across ages. Together with a sample-barcoded 5' primer, a J-beta primer mix was included in a second PCR lasting about 7 to 11 cycles. From the 5' RACE reads, TCRdb called clonotypes with MiXCR, one entry per CDR3 protein. This sample has 1.5 million or so distinct CDR3 sequences, with 35% to 45% found just once. Input material: blood. Receptor source: a woman younger than 30 in good health.

This clonotype was detected only a few times. The V gene is TRBV29-1, the J gene TRBJ2-5; D perhaps matches TRBD1 (6 bases). Germline V lookup: CDR1 SQVTM, CDR2 ANQGSEA. This CDR3 has 12 residues. V was pared by 3 bases and J by 3 bases, with 8 bases between. The CDR3 region has the DNA TGCAGCGTTGACAGGGGAGAAGAGACCCAGTACTTC. Translation: CSVDRGEETQYF.

The CDR3 loop reads CAITLAGGPGDTQYF. The CDR3 DNA reads TGTGCCATCACGCTAGCGGGAGGGCCTGGAGATACGCAGTATTTT. The chain carries TRBV10-3 and TRBJ2-3; 12 positions agree with TRBD2. Trimming removed 7 bases from V and 5 bases from J; junction bases left unmatched: 7. The CDR3 sequence is 15 residues long. Germline V gene data show CDR1 as ENHRY and CDR2 as SYGVKD.

The V gene is TRBV9, the J gene TRBJ2-1; 10 bases are a match to TRBD2. The CDR3 extends over 18 amino acids. V trimming: 0 bases; J trimming: 4 bases; junction bases outside the gene matches: 10. CDR1 and CDR2 (germline): SGDLS, YYNGEE. The CDR3 DNA sequence: TGTGCCAGCAGCGTAGAGAAGAGCGGGGGGGCGGGTTACAATGAGCAGTTCTTC. It codes for CASSVEKSGGAGYNEQFF.

V is TRBV4-1 and J is TRBJ1-4; TRBD1 matches 10 bases. The CDR3 covers 17 residues. CDR1 MGHRA and CDR2 YSYEKL come from the germline V gene. V was clipped by 6 bases and J by 4 bases; unmatched bases: 11. CDR3 nucleotide sequence: TGCGCCAGCAGTCCCGGACAGGGGGTCTATGTTAATGAAAAACTGTTTTTT. Translation gives CASSPGQGVYVNEKLFF.

This clonotype was detected once. This chain links TRBV29-1 with TRBJ2-4; no reliable D call. The DNA matches TRBJ2-7 better at its end, which makes the J call doubtful. The CDR3 runs to 14 residues. CDR1 and CDR2 (germline): SQVTM, ANQGSEA. The DNA of the CDR3 is TGCAGCGTTGATGTCCAGGTGAGCTCCTACGAGCAGTACTTC. Amino acid sequence: CSVDVQVSSYEQYF.

This clonotype came up a few times. The CDR3 coding sequence is TGTGCCAGCACGACTAGCGGGGACGATGAGCAGTTCTTC. Translating gives CASTTSGDDEQFF. The chain couples TRBV9 to TRBJ2-1; 11 nucleotides align to TRBD2. CDR3 length: 13 residues. The trim removed 6 bases at V and 8 bases at J, leaving 4 bases unmatched. CDR1 and CDR2 from the germline V gene are SGDLS and YYNGEE.

The rearrangement links TRBV7-9 to TRBJ2-7; TRBD1 aligns across 9 bases. Looked up from germline, CDR1 is SEHNR and CDR2 is FQNEAQ (reference sequence). The length of the CDR3 is 16 residues. Losses at the gene ends were 4 bases for V and 2 bases for J; bases not matched to a gene: 9. The CDR3 loop reads CASSWRTGEKTYEQYF. CDR3 DNA: TGTGCCAGCAGCTGGCGGACAGGGGAAAAAACCTACGAGCAGTACTTC.

The chain carries TRBV19 and TRBJ2-1; TRBD2 aligns across 10 bases. This CDR3 is built from 15 residues. With V trimmed by 7 bases and J by 7 bases, 10 bases remained unmatched. The germline V gene encodes CDR1 LNHDA and CDR2 SQIVND (reference sequence). The chain's CDR3 is CASTRAGGTWNEQFF. The CDR3 nucleotides are TGTGCCAGTACCCGAGCGGGAGGGACCTGGAATGAGCAGTTCTTC.

Comment on this clonotype: In this CDR3 the conserved last residue, phenylalanine or tryptophan, is missing, so a read error is likely. For the CDR3, the DNA is TGTGCCAGCAGCCAAGATTGGGGAGCTAACTATGGCTACACCTTA. Translation gives CASSQDWGANYGYTL. The chain joins TRBV3-1 to TRBJ1-2; D gene ambiguous. Per germline, CDR1 LGHDT and CDR2 YNNKEL (reference sequence). The CDR3 runs 15 residues. Trimming shortened V by 0 bases and J by 0 bases, and 8 bases separated the two germline ends.

This clonotype was detected many times. CDR3 in DNA: TGTGCCAGCAGCTTAGGGGTGGGGATCGGGGAGCTGTTTTTT. It encodes CASSLGVGIGELFF. This chain joins TRBV11-2 and TRBJ2-2; D remains unclear. The germline V and J ends were trimmed by 1 base and 7 bases, with 10 bases remaining between them. Per the germline V gene, CDR1 is SGHAT and CDR2 is FQNNGV. The CDR3 loop spans 14 amino acids.

The chain has TRBV6-2 or TRBV6-3 and TRBJ1-5; D uncertain. Germline assignment: CDR1 MNHEY and CDR2 SVGEGT. The CDR3 is 14 amino acids. V lost 6 bases to trimming and J lost 4 bases, with 13 bases between them. CDR3 region: CASSSEAENQPQHF. The CDR3 DNA follows: TGTGCCAGCAGCTCCGAGGCCGAAAATCAGCCCCAGCATTTT.

J is TRBJ2-5 and V is TRBV5-6, with a tentative D call TRBD1 (6 bases). V was shortened by 1 base and J by 2 bases, with 9 bases between the two germline ends. The CDR3 has 14 amino acids. Germline assignment: CDR1 SGHDT and CDR2 YYEEEE. CDR3 sequence (DNA): TGTGCCAGCAGCTTGACAGGGCCTCAAGAGACCCAGTACTTC. It specifies CASSLTGPQETQYF.

The chain has TRBV3-1 and TRBJ2-1, with a possible D match to TRBD2 (5 bases). The CDR3 contains 14 residues. V gave up 3 bases and J gave up 6 bases, with 12 bases separating them. CDR1 is LGHDT, CDR2 YNNKEL, per germline (reference sequence). The CDR3 spells CASSQRVAANEQFF. CDR3 sequence (DNA): TGTGCCAGCAGCCAGAGGGTTGCGGCCAATGAGCAGTTCTTC.

The rearrangement uses TRBV4-1 and TRBJ1-5; D unclear. The CDR3 contains 13 residues. Germline CDR1 is MGHRA and CDR2 is YSYEKL. V was trimmed by 4 bases and J by 7 bases, leaving 11 bases between them. DNA for the CDR3: TGCGCCAGCAGCCGGGCCCTGAGCCAGCCCCAGCATTTT. It encodes CASSRALSQPQHF.

This clonotype has more than one count but fewer than ten. This chain links TRBV4-1 with TRBJ2-1, with 8 bases lining up with TRBD1. The CDR3 spans 17 residues. J gave up 3 bases and V 4 bases, and 11 bases lay outside the gene matches. The germline V gene has CDR1 MGHRA and CDR2 YSYEKL. In nucleotides, the CDR3 is TGCGCCAGCAGCCGGCGATCCGGGACAGGCGACTACAATGAGCAGTTCTTC. It specifies CASSRRSGTGDYNEQFF.

The chain employs TRBV5-5 and TRBJ2-5; D gene uncertain. V was trimmed by 1 base and J by 0 bases, leaving 7 bases between them. This CDR3 has 14 amino acids. In germline, CDR1 is SGHKS, CDR2 YYEKEE (reference sequence). DNA for the CDR3: TGTGCCAGCAGCTTGTTGTTGGACCAAGAGACCCAGTACTTC. Its translation: CASSLLLDQETQYF.

This clonotype was observed a few times. The gene calls are TRBV4-1 and TRBJ2-3; 8 nucleotides line up with TRBD2. There are 16 residues in the CDR3. Germline CDR1 is MGHRA and CDR2 is YSYEKL. The V and J ends lost 4 bases and 6 bases, in that order; junction bases with no gene match: 12. DNA of the CDR3: TGCGCCAGCAGCCGCTCCACTAGCGGAGAGGTCGATACGCAGTATTTT. Protein product: CASSRSTSGEVDTQYF.